What follows are 30 T cell receptor beta chains derived from one specimen sequenced in a study of PD-L1 blockade in urothelial cancer. TCRdb's table, derived via immunoSEQ multiplex PCR, lists solely in-frame clones and lacks some. The data hold 40,000 to 60,000 clones, with about 82% observed a single time. Time point: peripheral blood 6 weeks after treatment start. The input for sequencing was PBMCs, taken around atezolizumab (anti-PD-L1) treatment. The receptors were gathered from a man in his 70s with urothelial cancer.

This clone was found a few times. CDR3 DNA: TGCGCCAGCAGCCAAGATTCCGGGGCAGGGGTCGACCAGCCCCAGCATTTT. Amino acids: CASSQDSGAGVDQPQHF. The V and J genes are TRBV4-1 and TRBJ1-5, with a tentative D call TRBD1 (6 bases). V was pared by 0 bases and J by 7 bases, with 19 bases between. The CDR3 spans 17 residues. Per germline, CDR1 MGHRA and CDR2 YSYEKL.

V is TRBV19 and J is TRBJ2-2; 10 bases are a match to TRBD1. The CDR3 loop spans 14 amino acids. V was pared by 7 bases and J by 9 bases, with 8 bases of the junction left unmatched. The germline CDR1 and CDR2 sequences are LNHDA and SQIVND (reference sequence). The CDR3 loop is CASTLVTGGRELFF. The CDR3 DNA follows: TGTGCCAGTACCCTGGTGACAGGGGGCCGGGAGCTGTTTTTT.

This sequence joins TRBV7-9 and TRBJ2-7; 10 bases are shared with TRBD2. In germline, CDR1 is SEHNR, CDR2 FQNEAQ (reference sequence). J gave up 6 bases and V 6 bases, and 8 bases lay outside the gene matches. CDR3 size: 14 residues. The CDR3 bases are TGTGCCAGCAGGTCCGGGACTAGCGTAGGCGAGCAGTACTTC. It is translated as CASRSGTSVGEQYF.

The J gene is TRBJ1-2, the V gene TRBV27; D remains ambiguous. CDR3 length: 13 residues. Deletions cut 7 bases from V and 0 bases from J, with 9 bases between. The germline V gene encodes CDR1 MNHEY and CDR2 SMNVEV (reference sequence). The CDR3 DNA sequence: TGTGCCAGCAAGAGTGCCTCTAACTATGGCTACACCTTC. As protein: CASKSASNYGYTF.

The chain carries TRBV28 and TRBJ2-5; D gene ambiguous. The V end was cut by 10 bases, the J end by 2 bases, with 8 bases between. Germline CDR1 is MDHEN and CDR2 is SYDVKM. This CDR3 has 11 amino acids. CDR3 coding DNA: TGTGCCATAAGCAGGCAAGAGACCCAGTACTTC. Translated: CAISRQETQYF.

V is TRBV5-3 and J is TRBJ2-1, with D possibly TRBD1 on 5 matching bases. TRBV5-3 belongs to the ORF category, with a function that is uncertain. The length of the CDR3 is 14 residues. V was pared by 5 bases and J by 6 bases, with 15 bases between. This chain's CDR3 is CARSIQDPFNEQFF. Here the CDR3 DNA reads TGTGCCAGAAGTATACAGGACCCATTCAATGAGCAGTTCTTC.

This clone was observed a single time. This chain joins TRBV5-6 and TRBJ1-1, with D maybe TRBD1 (5 bases). Trimming pared 0 bases from V and 1 base from J, leaving 10 bases between. CDR1 SGHDT and CDR2 YYEEEE come from the germline V gene. This CDR3 is built from 15 residues. CDR3 in DNA: TGTGCCAGCAGCTTGGCGTGGGGGGAGAACACTGAAGCTTTCTTT. This gives the protein CASSLAWGENTEAFF.

This clone showed up just once. J is TRBJ2-7 and V is TRBV5-1; 15 bases agree with TRBD2. This CDR3 has 16 residues. With V trimmed by 4 bases and J by 3 bases, 5 bases remained unmatched. CDR1 and CDR2 from the germline V gene are SGHRS and YFSETQ. The CDR3: CASSPGLAGGVYEQYF. CDR3 coding DNA: TGCGCCAGCAGCCCGGGACTAGCGGGAGGCGTCTACGAGCAGTACTTC.

The chain uses TRBV19 and TRBJ1-1, with a tentative D call TRBD1 (5 bases). The CDR3 loop spans 15 amino acids. Per the germline V gene, CDR1 is LNHDA and CDR2 is SQIVND (reference sequence). With 7 bases removed from V and 5 bases from J, the gap between germline ends came to 20 bases. This CDR3 reads CASTTSGEGSTEAFF. CDR3 nucleotides: TGTGCCAGTACCACTTCCGGGGAGGGGAGTACTGAAGCTTTCTTT.

This clone has a handful of counts. This chain links TRBV6-5 with TRBJ1-5; 8 positions agree with TRBD1. J was trimmed by 2 bases and V by 4 bases; bases with no gene match: 4. The V gene's germline CDR1 is MNHEY and CDR2 SVGAGI. CDR3 length: 15 residues. The CDR3 region has the DNA TGTGCCAGCAGTTCTCAGGGGGCGGGCAATCAGCCCCAGCATTTT. Its protein is CASSSQGAGNQPQHF.

The genes are TRBV7-2 and TRBJ2-7; unclear D gene. V was cut by 5 bases and J by 3 bases, with 11 bases left in between. CDR1 SGHTA and CDR2 FQGNSA come from the germline V gene. CDR3 length: 13 residues. CDR3 in DNA: TGTGCCAGCAGCCCTCAGAGAGGCTACGAGCAGTACTTC. Translating it yields CASSPQRGYEQYF.

J is TRBJ2-3 and V is TRBV19; 8 positions match TRBD2. Trimming at V came to 7 bases and at J to 1 base, leaving 10 bases not matched to a gene. This CDR3 spans 16 amino acids. Germline V lookup: CDR1 LNHDA, CDR2 SQIVND (reference sequence). CDR3 DNA: TGTGCCAGTACCCCGACGGGAGGGTGGGGCACAGATACGCAGTATTTT. Translating gives CASTPTGGWGTDTQYF.

The chain combines TRBV6-5 with TRBJ2-7, with D possibly matching TRBD1 (6 bases). CDR1 and CDR2 from the germline V gene are MNHEY and SVGAGI. V shed 2 bases and J shed 0 bases, with 11 bases lying between them. The CDR3 consists of 15 residues. CDR3 residues: CASSYEDRISYEQYF. In DNA form, the CDR3 reads TGTGCCAGCAGTTACGAAGACAGGATCTCCTACGAGCAGTACTTC.

This clone was found a few times. This sequence joins TRBV28 and TRBJ2-7; tentatively, D is TRBD1 (5 bases). The V gene lost 6 bases and the J gene lost 6 bases, with 12 bases spanning the gap. The germline V gene has CDR1 MDHEN and CDR2 SYDVKM. CDR3 length: 12 amino acids. In DNA form, the CDR3 reads TGTGCCAGCAGCCGACAGTTCCTCGAGCAGTACTTC. This encodes CASSRQFLEQYF.

The V call is TRBV28, the J call TRBJ1-3, with D possibly matching TRBD1 (6 bases). Germline V CDR1 and CDR2: MDHEN, SYDVKM. The CDR3 spans 16 residues. The V gene lost 4 bases and the J gene lost 1 base, with 14 bases spanning the gap. The DNA for the CDR3 is TGTGCCAGCAGTTCACTCAGGGGACCATCTGGAAACACCATATATTTT. It codes for CASSSLRGPSGNTIYF.

This clone appeared a single time. The chain joins TRBV18 to TRBJ2-3; 9 bases are shared with TRBD2. CDR1 and CDR2 (germline): KGHSH, LQKENI. The CDR3 is 16 amino acids. The ends lost 3 bases at V and 0 bases at J; junction bases unmatched: 4. In nucleotides, the CDR3 is TGTGCCAGCTCACCCCGACTAGCGGTTAGCACAGATACGCAGTATTTT. This codes for CASSPRLAVSTDTQYF.

This clone was detected once. This rearrangement joins TRBV28 to TRBJ1-2; 12 nucleotides match TRBD1. The CDR3 length is 17 residues. The junction had 12 bases not matched to a gene; V was cut back by 5 bases and J by 5 bases. Per the germline V gene, CDR1 is MDHEN and CDR2 is SYDVKM. For the CDR3, the DNA is TGTGCCAGCAGTCCCTCTCTGGGACAGGGGGCGCGGTATGGCTACACCTTC. Translating it yields CASSPSLGQGARYGYTF.

This clone appeared a few times. The chain recombines TRBV19 with TRBJ1-1; 8 nucleotides align to TRBD1. The CDR3 sequence is 14 residues long. Trimming removed 4 bases from V and 5 bases from J; junction bases left unmatched: 6. The germline V gene has CDR1 LNHDA and CDR2 SQIVND (reference sequence). Here the CDR3 reads CASSTTGGGTEAFF. CDR3 nucleotides: TGTGCCAGTAGTACCACAGGGGGTGGGACTGAAGCTTTCTTT.

This sequence joins TRBV10-3 and TRBJ2-3; TRBD2 matches at 12 bases. The junction had 3 bases not matched to a gene; V was cut back by 5 bases and J by 0 bases. CDR1 and CDR2 from the germline V gene are ENHRY and SYGVKD. CDR3 size: 16 residues. The CDR3 DNA reads as TGTGCCATCAGTCGGACTAGCGGGGCTAGCACAGATACGCAGTATTTT. It encodes CAISRTSGASTDTQYF.

This chain links TRBV19 with TRBJ2-2; 7 bases map to TRBD2. V was clipped by 5 bases and J by 2 bases; unmatched bases: 5. Per germline, CDR1 LNHDA and CDR2 SQIVND (reference sequence). The CDR3 is 15 amino acids. Here the CDR3 DNA reads TGTGCCAGTAGTTTGGGGGGGAGCAACACCGGGGAGCTGTTTTTT. It translates to CASSLGGSNTGELFF.

The chain couples TRBV11-2 to TRBJ1-1; possibly TRBD1 for D (5 bases). The germline V and J ends were trimmed by 0 bases and 2 bases, with 10 bases remaining between them. CDR1 is SGHAT and CDR2 is FQNNGV in the germline V gene. The CDR3 has 15 residues. This CDR3 is CASSLDDSINTEAFF. CDR3 in DNA: TGTGCCAGCAGCTTAGATGACAGTATTAACACTGAAGCTTTCTTT. Using reference TRBV11-2 and TRBJ1-1 for the parts outside the CDR3, the full variable domain is EAGVAQSPRYKIIEKRQSVAFWCNPISGHATLYWYQQILGQGPKLLIQFQNNGVVDDSQLPKDRFSAERLKGVDSTLKIQPAKLEDSAVYLCASSLDDSINTEAFFGQGTRLTVV.

This chain connects TRBV6-1 to TRBJ1-1, with a tentative D call TRBD1 (6 bases). CDR1 MNHNS and CDR2 SASEGT come from the germline V gene. The V and J ends lost 7 bases and 3 bases respectively, with 18 bases between them. The CDR3 runs 15 residues. CDR3 in DNA: TGTGCCAGCACCGACAGACAGGCCGTTTACACTGAAGCTTTCTTT. This sequence encodes CASTDRQAVYTEAFF.

The J gene is TRBJ2-7, the V gene TRBV4-1, with 9 bases identical to TRBD2. The J segment lost 2 bases and the V segment lost 0 bases, leaving 11 bases of the junction unmatched. CDR3 length equals 18 residues. Germline lookup yields CDR1 MGHRA and CDR2 YSYEKL. The DNA for the CDR3 is TGCGCCAGCAGCCAAGAACCCAGCGGGAGGCCGTCGACCTACGAGCAGTACTTC. It is translated as CASSQEPSGRPSTYEQYF.

This chain links TRBV6-1 with TRBJ1-5, with TRBD1 as a possible D gene (6 bases). Germline lookup yields CDR1 MNHNS and CDR2 SASEGT. The CDR3 has 18 amino acids. Trimming took 1 base from V and 1 from J, leaving 17 bases between them. The CDR3 loop reads CASSEERAGDASNQPQHF. CDR3 in DNA: TGTGCCAGCAGTGAAGAACGGGCAGGGGATGCGAGCAATCAGCCCCAGCATTTT.

The chain combines TRBV28 with TRBJ2-7, with TRBD1 as a possible D gene (5 bases). The CDR3 length is 14 residues. Trimming removed 5 bases from V and 0 bases from J, with 11 bases in between. CDR1 MDHEN and CDR2 SYDVKM come from the germline V gene. The CDR3 bases are TGTGCCAGCAGTCTTCTACAGGACTCCTACGAGCAGTACTTC. Its translation: CASSLLQDSYEQYF.

This sequence joins TRBV2 and TRBJ2-7, with 8 positions matching TRBD1. Germline V CDR1 and CDR2: SNHLY, FYNNEI. J lost 4 bases, V lost 5 bases, and 10 bases had no gene match. There are 15 residues in the CDR3. CDR3 nucleotides: TGTGCCAGCAGTACGGAGAGACAGGGGTCATACGAGCAGTACTTC. It is translated as CASSTERQGSYEQYF.

The chain couples TRBV18 to TRBJ1-1; D might be TRBD1 (5 bases). The germline gives CDR1 KGHSH, CDR2 LQKENI. The ends were cut back, 2 bases at V and 5 bases at J, with 21 bases in the middle. The CDR3 spans 17 residues. Here the CDR3 reads CASSPSSRTREGTEAFF. CDR3 in DNA: TGTGCCAGCTCACCAAGTTCCAGGACCAGGGAAGGAACTGAAGCTTTCTTT.

The J gene is TRBJ1-1, the V gene TRBV30, with D maybe TRBD1 (6 bases). This CDR3 spans 13 amino acids. V dropped 3 bases and J dropped 4 bases, with 12 bases sitting between them. Germline loops: CDR1 GTSNPN, CDR2 SVGIG (reference sequence). CDR3 in DNA: TGTGCCTGGAGCGATCCAGGGGTCACTGAAGCTTTCTTT. Its protein is CAWSDPGVTEAFF. The full variable domain, its missing parts supplied by reference TRBV30 and TRBJ1-1, is SQTIHQWPATLVQPVGSPLSLECTVEGTSNPNLYWYRQAAGRGLQLLFYSVGIGQISSEVPQNLSASRPQDRQFILSSKKLLLSDSGFYLCAWSDPGVTEAFFGQGTRLTVV.

This rearrangement joins TRBV6-5 to TRBJ1-2, with 8 bases matching TRBD1. The CDR3 runs to 15 residues. Germline CDR1 is MNHEY and CDR2 is SVGAGI. Trimming at V came to 3 bases and at J to 8 bases, leaving 11 bases not matched to a gene. As DNA, the CDR3 is TGTGCCAGCAGTTATTCGGGACAGGCCCTTGGGGGCTACACCTTC. Amino acid sequence: CASSYSGQALGGYTF.

The chain carries TRBV18 and TRBJ2-1; D is possibly TRBD2 (6 bases). Germline V gene sequence: CDR1 KGHSH, CDR2 LQKENI. This CDR3 comprises 16 residues. With 3 bases removed from V and 4 bases from J, the gap between germline ends came to 16 bases. The CDR3 sequence: CASSPSAGLLYNEQFF. The CDR3 nucleotides are TGTGCCAGCTCACCGTCAGCGGGCCTCCTTTACAATGAGCAGTTCTTC.